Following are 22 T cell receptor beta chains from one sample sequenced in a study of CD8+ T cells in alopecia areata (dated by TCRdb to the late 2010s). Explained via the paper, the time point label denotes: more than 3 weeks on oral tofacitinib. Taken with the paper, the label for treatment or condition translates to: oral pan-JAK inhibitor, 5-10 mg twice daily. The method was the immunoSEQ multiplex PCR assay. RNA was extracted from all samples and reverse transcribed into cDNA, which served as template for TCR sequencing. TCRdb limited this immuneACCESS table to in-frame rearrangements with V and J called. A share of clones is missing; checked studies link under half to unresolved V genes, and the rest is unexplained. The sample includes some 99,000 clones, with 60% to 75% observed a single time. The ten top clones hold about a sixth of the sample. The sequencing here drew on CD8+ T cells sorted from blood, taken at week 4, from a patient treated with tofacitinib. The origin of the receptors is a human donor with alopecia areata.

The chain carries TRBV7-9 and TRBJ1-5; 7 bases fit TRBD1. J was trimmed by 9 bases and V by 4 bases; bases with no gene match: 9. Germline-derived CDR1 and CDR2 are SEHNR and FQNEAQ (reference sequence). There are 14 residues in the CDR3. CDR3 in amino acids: CASSSGGGNRPQHF. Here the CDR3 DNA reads TGTGCCAGCAGCTCAGGGGGAGGGAATAGGCCCCAGCATTTT.

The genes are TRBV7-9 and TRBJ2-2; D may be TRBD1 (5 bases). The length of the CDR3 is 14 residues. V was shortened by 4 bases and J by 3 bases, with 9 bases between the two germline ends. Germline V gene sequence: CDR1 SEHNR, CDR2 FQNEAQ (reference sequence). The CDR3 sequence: CASSSVGDTGELFF. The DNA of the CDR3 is TGTGCCAGCAGCTCTGTAGGGGACACCGGGGAGCTGTTTTTT.

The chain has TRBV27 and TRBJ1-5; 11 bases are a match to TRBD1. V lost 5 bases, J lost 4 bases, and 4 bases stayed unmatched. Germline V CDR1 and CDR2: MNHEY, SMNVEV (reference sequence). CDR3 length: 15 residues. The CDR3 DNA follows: TGTGCCAGCAGTCCCGGGACAGGGGGAAATCAGCCCCAGCATTTT. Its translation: CASSPGTGGNQPQHF.

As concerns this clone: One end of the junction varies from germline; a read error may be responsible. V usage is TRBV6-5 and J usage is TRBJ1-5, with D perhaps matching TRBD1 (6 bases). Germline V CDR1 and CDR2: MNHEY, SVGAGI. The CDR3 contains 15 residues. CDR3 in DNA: TGTGCCAGCAGTGACTCGGCAGGGGGCAATCAGCCCCAGCATTTT. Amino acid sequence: CASSDSAGGNQPQHF.

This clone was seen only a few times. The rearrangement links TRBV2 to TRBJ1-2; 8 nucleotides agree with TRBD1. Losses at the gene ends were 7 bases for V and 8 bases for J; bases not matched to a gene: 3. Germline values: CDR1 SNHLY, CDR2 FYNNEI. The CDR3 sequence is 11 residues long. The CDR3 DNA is TGTGCCAGCACAGACAGGGGAGGCTACACCTTC. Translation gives CASTDRGGYTF. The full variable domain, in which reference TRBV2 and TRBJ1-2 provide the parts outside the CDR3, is EPEVTQTPSHQVTQMGQEVILRCVPISNHLYFYWYRQILGQKVEFLVSFYNNEISEKSEIFDDQFSVERPDGSNFTLKIRSTKLEDSAMYFCASTDRGGYTFGSGTRLTVV.

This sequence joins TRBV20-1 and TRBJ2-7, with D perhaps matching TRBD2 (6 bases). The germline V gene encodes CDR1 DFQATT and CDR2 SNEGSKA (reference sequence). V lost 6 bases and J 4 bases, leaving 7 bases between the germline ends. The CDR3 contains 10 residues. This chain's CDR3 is CSAAGYEQYF. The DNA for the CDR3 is TGCAGTGCCGCGGGGTACGAGCAGTACTTC.

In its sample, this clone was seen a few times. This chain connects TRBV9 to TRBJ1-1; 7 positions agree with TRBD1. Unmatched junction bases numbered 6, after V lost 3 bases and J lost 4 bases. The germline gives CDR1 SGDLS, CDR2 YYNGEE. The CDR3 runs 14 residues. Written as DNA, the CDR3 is TGTGCCAGCAGCGCGACAGGGTTGAGCACTGAAGCTTTCTTT. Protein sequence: CASSATGLSTEAFF.

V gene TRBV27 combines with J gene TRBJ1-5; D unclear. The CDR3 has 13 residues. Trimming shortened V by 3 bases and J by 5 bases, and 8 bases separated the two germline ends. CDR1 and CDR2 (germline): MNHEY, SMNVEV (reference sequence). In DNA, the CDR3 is TGTGCCAGCAGTTTTGGAGGGCATCAGCCCCAGCATTTT. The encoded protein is CASSFGGHQPQHF.

The CDR3 loop reads CASSLSGLSIPGQTYNEQFF. CDR3 DNA sequence: TGTGCCAGCAGTTTATCGGGACTATCGATACCGGGACAGACCTACAATGAGCAGTTCTTC. The chain joins TRBV27 to TRBJ2-1, with D perhaps assigned TRBD1 or TRBD2 (7 bases each). V was trimmed by 0 bases and J by 2 bases, leaving 23 bases between them. Germline loops: CDR1 MNHEY, CDR2 SMNVEV (reference sequence). The CDR3 has 20 residues.

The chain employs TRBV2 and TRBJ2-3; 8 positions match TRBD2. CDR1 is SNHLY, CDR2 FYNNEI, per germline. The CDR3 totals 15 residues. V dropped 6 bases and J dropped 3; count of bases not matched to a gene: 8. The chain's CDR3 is CASRPLSGSTDTQYF. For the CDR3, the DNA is TGTGCCAGCAGGCCATTAAGCGGGAGTACAGATACGCAGTATTTT. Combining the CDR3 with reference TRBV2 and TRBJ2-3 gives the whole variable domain EPEVTQTPSHQVTQMGQEVILRCVPISNHLYFYWYRQILGQKVEFLVSFYNNEISEKSEIFDDQFSVERPDGSNFTLKIRSTKLEDSAMYFCASRPLSGSTDTQYFGPGTRLTVL.

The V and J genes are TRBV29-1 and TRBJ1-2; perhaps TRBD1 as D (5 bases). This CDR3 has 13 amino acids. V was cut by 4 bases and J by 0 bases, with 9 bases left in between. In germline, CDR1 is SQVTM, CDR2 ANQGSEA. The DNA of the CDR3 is TGCAGCGTTGTCACAGGACCTAACTATGGCTACACCTTC. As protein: CSVVTGPNYGYTF.

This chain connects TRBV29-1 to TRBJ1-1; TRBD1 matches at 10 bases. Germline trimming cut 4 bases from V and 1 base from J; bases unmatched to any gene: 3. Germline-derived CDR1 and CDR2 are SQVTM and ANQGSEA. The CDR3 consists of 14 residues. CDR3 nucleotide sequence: TGCAGCGTTGCGGGACAGGGGTCGAACACTGAAGCTTTCTTT. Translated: CSVAGQGSNTEAFF. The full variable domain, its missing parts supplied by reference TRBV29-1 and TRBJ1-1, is SAVISQKPSRDICQRGTSLTIQCQVDSQVTMMFWYRQQPGQSLTLIATANQGSEATYESGFVIDKFPISRPNLTFSTLTVSNMSPEDSSIYLCSVAGQGSNTEAFFGQGTRLTVV.

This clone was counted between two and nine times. CDR3 residues: CASITSGNYNEQFF. The CDR3 nucleotides read TGTGCCAGCATCACAAGCGGGAACTACAATGAGCAGTTCTTC. The V and J genes are TRBV7-2 and TRBJ2-1; 7 nucleotides align to TRBD2. V shed 7 bases and J 3 bases; nucleotides not matched to a gene: 6. The CDR3 is 14 residues long. The V gene's germline CDR1 is SGHTA and CDR2 FQGNSA.

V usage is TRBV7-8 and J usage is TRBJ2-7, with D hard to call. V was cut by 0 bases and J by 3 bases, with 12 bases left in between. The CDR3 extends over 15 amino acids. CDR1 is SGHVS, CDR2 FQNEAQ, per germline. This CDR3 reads CASSLAVTQFYEQYF. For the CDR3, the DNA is TGTGCCAGCAGCTTAGCGGTGACCCAGTTCTACGAGCAGTACTTC.

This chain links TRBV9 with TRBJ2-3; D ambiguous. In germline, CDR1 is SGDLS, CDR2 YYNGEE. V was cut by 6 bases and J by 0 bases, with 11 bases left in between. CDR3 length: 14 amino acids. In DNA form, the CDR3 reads TGTGCCAGCACCCTAGGTGGTAGCACAGATACGCAGTATTTT. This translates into CASTLGGSTDTQYF. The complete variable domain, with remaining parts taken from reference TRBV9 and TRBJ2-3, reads DSGVTQTPKHLITATGQRVTLRCSPRSGDLSVYWYQQSLDQGLQFLIQYYNGEERAKGNILERFSAQQFPDLHSELNLSSLELGDSALYFCASTLGGSTDTQYFGPGTRLTVL.

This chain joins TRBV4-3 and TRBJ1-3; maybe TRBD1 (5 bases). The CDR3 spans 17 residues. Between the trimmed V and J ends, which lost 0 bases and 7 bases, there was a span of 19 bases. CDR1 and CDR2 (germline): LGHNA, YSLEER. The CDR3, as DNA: TGCGCCAGCAGCCAAGATCGCGCGGGGGGGGTATGGAACACCATATATTTT. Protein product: CASSQDRAGGVWNTIYF.

CDR3 in DNA: TGTGCCAGTAGTATGGTGGGGGGTGATGAGCAGTTCTTC. Its translation: CASSMVGGDEQFF. This chain links TRBV19 with TRBJ2-1, with a tentative D call TRBD2 (6 bases). V was trimmed by 3 bases and J by 8 bases, leaving 11 bases between them. This CDR3 has 13 residues. CDR1 and CDR2 (germline): LNHDA, SQIVND (reference sequence).

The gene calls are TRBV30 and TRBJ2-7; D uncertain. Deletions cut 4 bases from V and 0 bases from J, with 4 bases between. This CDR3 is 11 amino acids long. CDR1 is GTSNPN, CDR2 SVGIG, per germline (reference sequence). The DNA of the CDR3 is TGTGCCTGGAAACACTCCTACGAGCAGTACTTC. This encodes CAWKHSYEQYF.

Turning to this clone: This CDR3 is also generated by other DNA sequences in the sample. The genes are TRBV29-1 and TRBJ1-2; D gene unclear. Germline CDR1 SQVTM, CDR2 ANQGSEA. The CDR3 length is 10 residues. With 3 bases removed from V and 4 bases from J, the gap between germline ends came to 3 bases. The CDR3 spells CSVEGYGYTF. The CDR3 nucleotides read TGCAGCGTTGAGGGCTATGGCTACACCTTC.

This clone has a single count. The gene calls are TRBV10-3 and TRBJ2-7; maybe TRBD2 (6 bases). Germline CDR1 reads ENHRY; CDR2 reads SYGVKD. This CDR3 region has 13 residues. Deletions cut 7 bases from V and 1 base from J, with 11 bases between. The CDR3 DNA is TGTGCCATCACCGGCGGGGATTCCTACGAGCAGTACTTC. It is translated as CAITGGDSYEQYF.

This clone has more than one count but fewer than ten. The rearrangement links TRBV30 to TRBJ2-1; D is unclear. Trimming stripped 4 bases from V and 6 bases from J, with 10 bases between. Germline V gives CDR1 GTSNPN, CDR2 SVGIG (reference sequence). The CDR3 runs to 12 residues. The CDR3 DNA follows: TGTGCCTGGAAAGACAACCCCAATGAGCAGTTCTTC. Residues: CAWKDNPNEQFF.

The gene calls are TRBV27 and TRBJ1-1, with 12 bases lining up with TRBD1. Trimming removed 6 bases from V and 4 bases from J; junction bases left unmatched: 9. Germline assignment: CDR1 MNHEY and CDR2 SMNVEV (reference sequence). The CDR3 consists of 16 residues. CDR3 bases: TGTGCCAGCAGCGACGGGACAGGGGGCTTGGTCACTGAAGCTTTCTTT. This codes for CASSDGTGGLVTEAFF.